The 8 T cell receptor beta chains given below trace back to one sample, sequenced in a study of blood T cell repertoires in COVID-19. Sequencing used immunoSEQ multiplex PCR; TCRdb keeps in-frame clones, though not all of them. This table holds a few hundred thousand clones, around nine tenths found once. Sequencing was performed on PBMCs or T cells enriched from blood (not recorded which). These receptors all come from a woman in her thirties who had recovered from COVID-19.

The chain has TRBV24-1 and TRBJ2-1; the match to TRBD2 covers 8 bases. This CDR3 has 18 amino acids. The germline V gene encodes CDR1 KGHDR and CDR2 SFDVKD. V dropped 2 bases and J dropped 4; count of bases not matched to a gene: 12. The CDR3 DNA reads TGTGCCACCAGTGATTCGAGGGCGGGGGGCTCCTCTTACAATGAGCAGTTCTTC. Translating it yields CATSDSRAGGSSYNEQFF.

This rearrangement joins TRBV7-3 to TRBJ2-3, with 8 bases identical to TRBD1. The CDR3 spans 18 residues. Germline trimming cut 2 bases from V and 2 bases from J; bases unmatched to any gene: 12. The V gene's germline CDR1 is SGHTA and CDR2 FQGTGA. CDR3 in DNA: TGTGCCAGCAGCTTAGGGTCGCAGGGGGCGGGAAACACAGATACGCAGTATTTT. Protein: CASSLGSQGAGNTDTQYF. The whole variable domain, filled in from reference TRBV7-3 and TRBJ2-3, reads GAGVSQTPSNKVTEKGKYVELRCDPISGHTALYWYRQSLGQGPEFLIYFQGTGAADDSGLPNDRFFAVRPEGSVSTLKIQRTERGDSAVYLCASSLGSQGAGNTDTQYFGPGTRLTVL.

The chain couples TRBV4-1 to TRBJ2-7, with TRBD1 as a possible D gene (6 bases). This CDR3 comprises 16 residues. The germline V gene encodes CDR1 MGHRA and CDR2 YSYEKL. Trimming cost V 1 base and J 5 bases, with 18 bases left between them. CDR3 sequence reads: CASSQGMAGAGHEQYF. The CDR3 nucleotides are TGCGCCAGCAGCCAAGGAATGGCAGGGGCAGGCCACGAGCAGTACTTC.

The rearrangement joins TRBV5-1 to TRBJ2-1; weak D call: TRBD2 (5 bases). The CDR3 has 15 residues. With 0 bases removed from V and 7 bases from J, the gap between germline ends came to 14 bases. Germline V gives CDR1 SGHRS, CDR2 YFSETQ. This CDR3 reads CASSLVQHTGNEQFF. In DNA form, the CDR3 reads TGCGCCAGCAGCTTGGTACAGCACACGGGGAATGAGCAGTTCTTC. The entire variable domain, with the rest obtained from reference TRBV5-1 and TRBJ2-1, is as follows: KAGVTQTPRYLIKTRGQQVTLSCSPISGHRSVSWYQQTPGQGLQFLFEYFSETQRNKGNFPGRFSGRQFSNSRSEMNVSTLELGDSALYLCASSLVQHTGNEQFFGPGTRLTVL.

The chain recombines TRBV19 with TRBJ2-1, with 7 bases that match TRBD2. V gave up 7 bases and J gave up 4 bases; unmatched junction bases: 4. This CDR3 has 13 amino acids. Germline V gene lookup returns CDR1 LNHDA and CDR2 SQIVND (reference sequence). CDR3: CASMWGGYNEQFF. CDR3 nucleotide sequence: TGTGCCAGTATGTGGGGGGGATACAATGAGCAGTTCTTC.

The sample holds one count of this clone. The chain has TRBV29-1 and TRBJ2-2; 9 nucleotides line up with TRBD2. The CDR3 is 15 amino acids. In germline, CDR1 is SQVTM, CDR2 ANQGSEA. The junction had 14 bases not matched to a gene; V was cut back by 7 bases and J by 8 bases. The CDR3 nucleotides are TGCAGCGCAAATTTCGCGGGGGGGCCGCTGGGGGAGCTGTTTTTT. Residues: CSANFAGGPLGELFF.

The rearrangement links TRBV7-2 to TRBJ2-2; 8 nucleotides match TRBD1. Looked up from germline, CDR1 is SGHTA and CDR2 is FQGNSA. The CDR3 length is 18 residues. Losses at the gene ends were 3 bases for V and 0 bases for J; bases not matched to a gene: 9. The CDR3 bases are TGTGCCAGCAGCTTCGCCCAGGGGGCAATATCGAACACCGGGGAGCTGTTTTTT. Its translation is CASSFAQGAISNTGELFF.

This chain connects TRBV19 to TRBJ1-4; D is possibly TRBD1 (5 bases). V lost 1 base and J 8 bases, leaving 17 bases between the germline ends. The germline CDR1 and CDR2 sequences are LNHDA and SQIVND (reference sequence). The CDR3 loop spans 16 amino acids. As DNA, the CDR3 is TGTGCCAGTAGTATAGCCGGCGGGACGGGAGGGGAAAAACTGTTTTTT. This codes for CASSIAGGTGGEKLFF.